This T cell receptor (beta chain) was recovered during a study of identical twins. This CDR3 has 14 amino acids. Trimming cost V 6 bases and J 3 bases; bases outside gene matches: 4. Per germline, CDR1 MNHEY and CDR2 SMNVEV (reference sequence). A universal primer site arose from template switching, and cDNA bore unique molecular identifiers. Each CDR3 protein gets one entry after TCRdb re-called the 5' RACE reads with MiXCR. The sample lists nearly 900,000 distinct CDR3 sequences, more than 9% occurring once. Many counts were recorded for this clonotype. Its matching antigen is unknown. Study results and limitations: Alpha sequences out of frame and shared by twins had excess low generation probability.

The same sample was also studied in work on yellow fever vaccine responses in identical twins.

The chain links TRBV27 to TRBJ2-1, with 8 bases fitting TRBD2. The clonotype was recovered from a woman between 18 and 29 years old in good health. Sequenced input: PBMCs. In DNA, the CDR3 is TGTGCCAGCAGCCCTAGCGGGTTCTACAATGAGCAGTTCTTC. The encoded protein is CASSPSGFYNEQFF.